The clone carrying this T cell receptor (beta chain) was detected only a few times. The data stem from a study of blood T cell repertoires in COVID-19. About the research overall: Acute and convalescent COVID-19 specimens originated in the United States, Italy and Spain. Sample material is recorded as cDNA or gDNA derived from T cells, B-cell-depleted T cells, or PBMCs.

The germline V gene encodes CDR1 MNHEY and CDR2 SVGEGT. CDR3 length equals 16 residues. The V segment lost 0 bases and the J segment 2 bases; nucleotides outside the gene matches: 4. Authors' analysis steps: The assay estimated nucleated cells by amplifying reference gene primers. Generated by immunoSEQ multiplex PCR, the TCRdb table keeps only in-frame clones and is missing some. V, J and clone size derive from that table, while D and trimming were established from the DNA sequence. The data contain roughly 80,000 clones, roughly 84% of them seen just once; the ten biggest clones take up roughly 4%.

The sample comprised peripheral blood. The receptor was isolated from a man aged 45-60 years with acute or convalescent COVID-19. The rearrangement uses TRBV6-2 or TRBV6-3 and TRBJ2-7, with 10 positions matching TRBD1. In nucleotides, the CDR3 is TGTGCCAGCAGTTACTCGGGGACAGGGGACCCCTACGAGCAGTACTTC. Translation: CASSYSGTGDPYEQYF.